One sample yielded the 30 T cell receptor beta chains listed below, sequenced in a study of tumor and adjacent non-tumor tissue in lung cancer (dated by TCRdb to 2017 to 2018). Library construction relied on multiplex PCR. The sequencer was an Illumina HiSeq 2500. TCRbeta libraries were constructed through three rounds of nested PCR with primers (Table S4) according to protocols adapted from ARM-PCR. TCRdb itself trimmed the public reads at Q25 with fastp, ran MiXCR and retained productive beta chains. Entries are consolidated by CDR3 protein sequence, retaining the most common genes and DNA. Across this sample there are tens of thousands of distinct CDR3 sequences, with 55% to 75% seen only once. The leading ten clones occupy approximately 9.5% of the sample. RNA was isolated from bulk unsorted tissue, and RNA quality was assessed with a NanoDrop ND-1000 and an Agilent 2100. The sequencing sample was made of lung tumor tissue. The receptors shown here come from a woman between 40 and 50 years old with non-small cell lung cancer.

The chain links TRBV20-1 to TRBJ1-4; 8 bases are shared with TRBD1. The CDR3 has 11 amino acids. Germline CDR1 and CDR2: DFQATT and SNEGSKA (reference sequence). V shed 5 bases and J 13 bases; nucleotides not matched to a gene: 6. The CDR3 nucleotides are TGCAGTGCTGAACCCGACAGGGGACTGTTTTTT. It codes for CSAEPDRGLFF.

The count of this clonotype is one. CDR3 sequence: CASSLRDPSYNEQFF. In DNA, the CDR3 is TGCGCCAGCAGCCTCCGGGACCCGTCCTACAATGAGCAGTTCTTC. The rearrangement links TRBV4-1 to TRBJ2-1; D may be TRBD1 or TRBD2 (5 bases each). Per the germline V gene, CDR1 is MGHRA and CDR2 is YSYEKL. This CDR3 has 15 amino acids. V was pared by 4 bases and J by 1 base, with 11 bases between.

As regards this clonotype: A clone one base away is much larger, so this may be a read error. This rearrangement joins TRBV14 to TRBJ1-4, with a tentative D call TRBD1 (5 bases). The germline CDR1 and CDR2 sequences are SGHDN and FVKESK. This CDR3 comprises 14 residues. The CDR3 here is CPSSQGSLNEKLFF. The CDR3 DNA is TGTCCCAGCAGCCAGGGCAGCCTAAATGAAAAACTGTTTTTT.

The gene calls are TRBV12-3 or TRBV12-4 and TRBJ1-5; D gene uncertain. V was pared by 7 bases and J by 4 bases, with 14 bases between. CDR3 size: 14 residues. This CDR3 reads CASNRPYSNQPQHF. CDR3 coding DNA: TGTGCCAGCAACCGACCCTACAGTAATCAGCCCCAGCATTTT.

To note about this clonotype: This clone may be a read error of a much larger clone one base away. V usage is TRBV10-3 and J usage is TRBJ2-1; D may be TRBD1 (5 bases). The CDR3 totals 13 residues. CDR1 ENHRY and CDR2 SYGVKD come from the germline V gene. The CDR3 region has the DNA TGTGCCATCAGTGACAGGGAATACAATGAGCACTTCTTC. It translates to CAISDREYNEHFF.

Concerning this clonotype itself: An end of the junction does not agree with germline; a read error may underlie this. The rearrangement joins TRBV29-1 to TRBJ1-6; D gene unclear. Germline assignment: CDR1 SQVTM and CDR2 ANQGSEA. The CDR3 contains 13 residues. The CDR3 region is CNVAVREGSPLHF. The CDR3 DNA sequence: TGCAACGTTGCAGTCCGGGAAGGCTCACCCCTCCACTTT.

This clonotype came up once. The gene calls are TRBV7-8 and TRBJ2-7; tentatively, D is TRBD2 (6 bases). Trimming shortened V by 5 bases and J by 3 bases, and 23 bases separated the two germline ends. The CDR3 length is 17 residues. Germline lookup yields CDR1 SGHVS and CDR2 FQNEAQ. The CDR3 DNA reads as TGTGCCAGCAGCCTAGGTACCTCGACAGAGGAGGGCTACGAGCAGTACTTC. Translating gives CASSLGTSTEEGYEQYF.

This clonotype was detected ten times or more. This sequence joins TRBV6-5 and TRBJ1-1; no reliable D call. Germline assignment: CDR1 MNHEY and CDR2 SVGAGI. The CDR3 length is 15 residues. The V end lost 9 bases, the J end lost 0 bases, and 17 bases lay between the germline ends. In DNA, the CDR3 is TGTGCCAGTCACCCGCGGGGTTTTCTGAACACTGAAGCTTTCTTT. Translating it yields CASHPRGFLNTEAFF.

This clonotype is medium-sized within its sample. The chain couples TRBV7-9 to TRBJ2-4; D is unclear. The ends were cut back, 5 bases at V and 2 bases at J, with 13 bases in the middle. CDR3 size: 15 residues. Per germline, CDR1 SEHNR and CDR2 FQNEAQ (reference sequence). Here the CDR3 DNA reads TGTGCCAGCAGCCCGACCGGTGGGACCAAAAACATTCAGTACTTC. Residues: CASSPTGGTKNIQYF.

About this clonotype: This likely comes from a read error, as the CDR3 has no conserved phenylalanine or tryptophan at its end. CDR3 protein: CASSLPGQGGGTQYY. CDR3 DNA sequence: TGCGCCAGCAGCTTGCCGGGACAGGGGGGGGGTACGCAGTATTAT. The chain joins TRBV5-1 to TRBJ2-3, with TRBD1 identical over 11 bases. V dropped 1 base and J dropped 8; count of bases not matched to a gene: 6. CDR3 length equals 15 residues. Germline V gene data show CDR1 as SGHRS and CDR2 as YFSETQ.

Worth noting for this clonotype: One end of the junction varies from germline; a read error may be responsible. The chain has TRBV12-3 or TRBV12-4 and TRBJ1-6; 8 nucleotides match TRBD1. The CDR3 length is 13 residues. CDR3: CTSRGQANSPLHF. Here the CDR3 DNA reads TGCACCAGCAGGGGACAGGCGAATTCACCCCTCCACTTT.

The chain has TRBV10-3 and TRBJ1-5, with unresolved D. The end of the DNA aligns better with TRBJ2-3, so the J call may be wrong. CDR3 size: 15 residues. Germline V gene lookup returns CDR1 ENHRY and CDR2 SYGVKD. In DNA, the CDR3 is TGTGCCATCAGTGAGTCGGTGACGAGCAATCAGCCCCAGTATTTT. Protein sequence: CAISESVTSNQPQYF.

Comments on this clonotype: Because the CDR3 is missing its conserved closing phenylalanine or tryptophan, this is likely a read error. No DNA is shown, since the ends of the CDR3 on it are uncertain; the CDR3 is the one TCRdb lists. J is TRBJ2-7 and V is TRBV11-2; the D segment call TRBD1 is taken from the table without a DNA check. Germline CDR1 reads SGHAT; CDR2 reads FQNNGV. With termini counted, the CDR3 has 16 amino acids. CDR3 amino acids: CASSLLGGQGYYEEYL.

As for this clonotype: The junction differs from germline at one of its ends, possibly a read error. This chain uses TRBV5-6 with TRBJ2-7, with D perhaps matching TRBD1 (5 bases). Germline V gene lookup returns CDR1 SGHDT and CDR2 YYEEEE. The CDR3 spans 15 residues. The CDR3 nucleotides read TGTGCTAGCAGCCTGCATGGACAAAGGGCCTACGAGCAGTACTTC. Protein product: CASSLHGQRAYEQYF.

With regard to this clonotype: This likely comes from a read error, as the CDR3 has no conserved phenylalanine or tryptophan at its end. The DNA is omitted, as the CDR3 cannot be located on it reliably, and the CDR3 follows TCRdb's listing. V and J are TRBV11-2 and TRBJ1-1; TRBD1, as called in the table, went unchecked against the DNA. The CDR3 is 14 amino acids long, termini counted. Germline V gives CDR1 SGHAT, CDR2 FQNNGV. CDR3: CASSSRHGRAEAFI.

The genes are TRBV9 and TRBJ2-4, with 16 bases aligning to TRBD2. The V gene end was trimmed by 2 bases and the J gene end by 9 bases; junction bases not matched to a gene: 5. This CDR3 has 16 residues. In germline, CDR1 is SGDLS, CDR2 YYNGEE. CDR3 amino acids: CASSVGTSGGAGIQYF. CDR3 DNA: TGTGCCAGCAGCGTTGGGACTAGCGGGGGGGCAGGCATTCAGTACTTC.

In this sample, this clonotype turned up many times. The CDR3 protein is CASSAQGADNEKLFF. CDR3 DNA sequence: TGCGCCAGCTCGGCGCAGGGGGCCGATAATGAAAAACTGTTTTTT. The chain combines TRBV5-1 with TRBJ1-4; 8 bases map to TRBD1. The V and J ends lost 7 bases and 4 bases, in that order; junction bases with no gene match: 9. This CDR3 is 15 amino acids long. Germline lookup yields CDR1 SGHRS and CDR2 YFSETQ.

In DNA form, the CDR3 reads TGTGCCAGCACATTCCAGGGTAATTTCACAGATACGCAGTATTTT. It translates to CASTFQGNFTDTQYF. The V gene is TRBV5-5, the J gene TRBJ2-3, with D perhaps TRBD1 (5 bases). The CDR3 is 15 residues long. V lost 6 bases and J lost 2, with 16 bases in between. The germline gives CDR1 SGHKS, CDR2 YYEKEE (reference sequence).

The chain uses TRBV5-1 and TRBJ1-2; 7 bases line up with TRBD1. Trimming took 0 bases from V and 0 from J; bases not matched to a gene: 2. The V gene's germline CDR1 is SGHRS and CDR2 YFSETQ. CDR3 size: 15 residues. CDR3 sequence: CASSLATGANYGYTF. The CDR3 bases are TGCGCCAGCAGCTTGGCCACAGGGGCTAACTATGGCTACACCTTC.

About this clonotype itself: At one end, the junction sequence differs from germline, possibly due to a read error. The V and J genes are TRBV29-1 and TRBJ2-5; D is unclear. The CDR3 spans 12 residues. In germline, CDR1 is SQVTM, CDR2 ANQGSEA. This CDR3 is CSVELSGETQYF. Written as DNA, the CDR3 is TGCAGTGTTGAACTCAGTGGAGAGACCCAGTACTTC.

This clonotype was counted between two and nine times. Mismatch with germline at one junction end may stem from a read error. This rearrangement joins TRBV28 to TRBJ2-7, with 10 bases identical to TRBD2. The germline V gene has CDR1 MDHEN and CDR2 SYDVKM. The CDR3 has 15 amino acids. The CDR3 nucleotides are TGTGCCAGCAGTTCAAATGGACTAGCGGACTACGAGCACTACTTC. Translated, it gives CASSSNGLADYEHYF.

As concerns this clonotype: A much more abundant neighbour one base away suggests this may be a read error. V gene TRBV28 combines with J gene TRBJ2-3; 11 bases align to TRBD1. The germline gives CDR1 MDHEN, CDR2 SYDVKM. This CDR3 spans 16 amino acids. CDR3 DNA sequence: TGTGACAGCAGTTCGGCGGACAGGGGGCGCCCAGATACGCAGTATTTT. Translating gives CDSSSADRGRPDTQYF.

With respect to this clonotype: One end of the junction varies from germline; a read error may be responsible. The chain uses TRBV10-3 and TRBJ2-5, with 8 bases matching TRBD1. The CDR3 covers 14 residues. The germline CDR1 and CDR2 sequences are ENHRY and SYGVKD. The CDR3: CAIRGTGERETQYF. CDR3 DNA sequence: TGTGCCATCAGGGGGACAGGTGAACGAGAGACCCAATATTTC.

A note on this clonotype: This could be a read error, since a much larger clone is one nucleotide away. This chain uses TRBV7-8 with TRBJ2-3; D not resolved. CDR1 and CDR2 (germline): SGHVS, FQNEAQ. This CDR3 has 14 amino acids. The CDR3 region has the DNA TGTACCAGCAGCTTAGAATCGGGCACAGATACGCAGTATTTT. As protein: CTSSLESGTDTQYF.

This clonotype was detected many times. The gene calls are TRBV6-5 and TRBJ2-3; D possibly corresponds to TRBD1 (6 bases). The CDR3 has 15 amino acids. The V end was cut by 6 bases, the J end by 2 bases, with 15 bases between. CDR1 MNHEY and CDR2 SVGAGI come from the germline V gene. This chain's CDR3 is CASRDTGNPTDTQYF. The CDR3 DNA reads as TGTGCCAGCAGGGATACAGGGAACCCCACAGATACGCAGTATTTT.

The chain uses TRBV4-2 and TRBJ1-6; 7 bases match TRBD1. There are 15 residues in the CDR3. The ends lost 10 bases at V and 8 bases at J; junction bases unmatched: 14. The germline CDR1 and CDR2 sequences are LGHNA and YNFKEQ. The CDR3 protein is CANSQDRDSHSPLHF. In nucleotides, the CDR3 is TGTGCCAATAGCCAAGACCGGGACAGCCATTCACCCCTCCACTTT.

On this clonotype: Here the CDR3 omits its conserved ending phenylalanine or tryptophan, so a read error is the likely source. This chain joins TRBV10-2 and TRBJ2-7, with TRBD1 matching 10 bases. CDR1 is WSHSY and CDR2 is SAAADI in the germline V gene. Unmatched junction bases numbered 10, after V lost 9 bases and J lost 2 bases. CDR3 size: 15 residues. CDR3 sequence (DNA): TGCGCCAGTAGGACCGGACAGGGGGGGACCTACGAGCAGTACATC. Its protein product is CASRTGQGGTYEQYI.

Notes on this clonotype: A much larger clone differs by one base, so this may be a read error. This CDR3 fails to terminate in the conserved phenylalanine or tryptophan, so it likely reflects a read error. The genes are TRBV24-1 and TRBJ2-1; D not resolved. Germline CDR1 KGHDR, CDR2 SFDVKD. The CDR3 length is 15 residues. V was pared by 0 bases and J by 0 bases, with 5 bases between. CDR3 nucleotide sequence: TGTGCCACCAGTGATTTGCAACACTCCTACAATGAGCAGTTCATC. This gives the protein CATSDLQHSYNEQFI.

Of note for this clonotype: The junction does not match germline at one end; this may be a read error. The J gene is TRBJ1-1, the V gene TRBV7-3; D is uncertain. The germline V gene has CDR1 SGHTA and CDR2 FQGTGA. CDR3 size: 14 residues. The CDR3 reads CTSSPSAGNTEAFF. CDR3 nucleotide sequence: TGTACCAGTAGCCCCTCAGCCGGGAACACTGAAGCTTTCTTT.

CDR3 sequence (DNA): TGTGCCAGCAGCTTGTCCGATACGCAGCATTTT. Translating gives CASSLSDTQHF. This sequence joins TRBV5-6 and TRBJ2-3; D gene unclear. The end of the DNA fits TRBJ1-5 better, so the J call may be wrong. The CDR3 has 11 residues. Looked up from germline, CDR1 is SGHDT and CDR2 is YYEEEE.